Listed below are T cell receptor beta chains from one sample, sequenced in a study of technical replicates of blood from a handful of donors. Clones were read by immunoSEQ multiplex PCR, and TCRdb kept only the in-frame ones, dropping some. The table includes about 76,000 clones, 95% to 97% detected once. The source material was T cells isolated from PBMCs. All receptors come from a human donor in good health. The CDR3 runs from the conserved cysteine through the conserved F or W. A D gene is named only where the DNA matches it firmly. Size is stated for part of the rows, as once, few or many counts, or as a class when the clone is expanded.

v_call: TRBV9; j_call: TRBJ1-6; d_call: .; clone_size: .; cdr3_aa: CASSVAPGSYNSPLHF; cdr3_nt: TGTGCCAGCAGCGTAGCCCCAGGCTCTTATAATTCACCCCTCCACTTT
v_call: TRBV11-3; j_call: TRBJ2-1; d_call: TRBD2; clone_size: .; cdr3_aa: CASSPGLAGVYNEQFF; cdr3_nt: TGTGCCAGCAGCCCGGGACTAGCGGGAGTATACAATGAGCAGTTCTTC
v_call: TRBV29-1; j_call: TRBJ2-7; d_call: .; clone_size: .; cdr3_aa: CSVEKLTDDYSYEQYF; cdr3_nt: TGCAGCGTTGAAAAGCTTACAGACGATTATTCCTACGAGCAGTACTTC
v_call: TRBV9; j_call: TRBJ2-3; d_call: TRBD1; clone_size: .; cdr3_aa: CASSARQGSTDTQYF; cdr3_nt: TGTGCCAGCAGCGCTCGACAGGGTAGCACAGATACGCAGTATTTT
v_call: TRBV7-2; j_call: TRBJ2-3; d_call: TRBD2; clone_size: .; cdr3_aa: CASSSWRGGTNTQYF; cdr3_nt: TGTGCCAGCAGCTCGTGGCGGGGGGGCACCAATACGCAGTATTTT
v_call: TRBV27; j_call: TRBJ2-7; d_call: .; clone_size: .; cdr3_aa: CASSLMRTRQGRADEQYF; cdr3_nt: TGTGCCAGCAGTCTCATGCGCACGCGGCAGGGGAGGGCGGACGAGCAGTACTTC
v_call: TRBV6-5; j_call: TRBJ1-2; d_call: TRBD1; clone_size: .; cdr3_aa: CASKGQLYGYTF; cdr3_nt: TGTGCCAGCAAGGGACAGTTGTATGGCTACACCTTC
v_call: TRBV30; j_call: TRBJ1-3; d_call: TRBD1; clone_size: .; cdr3_aa: CAWSAGGLGSGNTIYF; cdr3_nt: TGTGCCTGGAGTGCAGGGGGCCTCGGCTCTGGAAACACCATATATTTT
v_call: TRBV11-2; j_call: TRBJ2-7; d_call: .; clone_size: .; cdr3_aa: CASSFSRGAYEQYF; cdr3_nt: TGTGCCAGCAGCTTCTCCAGGGGCGCCTACGAGCAGTACTTC
v_call: TRBV10-3; j_call: TRBJ2-2; d_call: .; clone_size: .; cdr3_aa: CAFRRNTGELFF; cdr3_nt: TGTGCCTTTCGTAGGAACACCGGGGAGCTGTTTTTT
v_call: TRBV29-1; j_call: TRBJ2-3; d_call: .; clone_size: .; cdr3_aa: CSVEDLGAPQDTQYF; cdr3_nt: TGCAGCGTTGAAGACTTGGGGGCCCCCCAAGATACGCAGTATTTT
v_call: TRBV9; j_call: TRBJ1-3; d_call: .; clone_size: .; cdr3_aa: CASSVVAGGNTIYF; cdr3_nt: TGTGCCAGCAGCGTAGTCGCGGGAGGAAACACCATATATTTT
v_call: TRBV28; j_call: TRBJ2-1; d_call: TRBD1; clone_size: .; cdr3_aa: CASSQTGTGSRNEQFF; cdr3_nt: TGTGCCAGCAGTCAAACCGGGACAGGGAGCCGTAATGAGCAGTTCTTC
v_call: TRBV5-6; j_call: TRBJ2-5; d_call: TRBD2; clone_size: .; cdr3_aa: CASSFVLAAQETQYF; cdr3_nt: TGTGCCAGCAGCTTTGTACTAGCGGCCCAAGAGACCCAGTACTTC
v_call: TRBV13; j_call: TRBJ1-1; d_call: .; clone_size: .; cdr3_aa: CASSPNLIYRVTQGMNTEAFF; cdr3_nt: TGTGCCAGCAGTCCCAACCTAATCTACAGGGTTACTCAGGGAATGAACACTGAAGCTTTCTTT
v_call: TRBV28; j_call: TRBJ2-6; d_call: .; clone_size: .; cdr3_aa: CASRQAGANVLTF; cdr3_nt: TGTGCCAGCAGGCAGGCTGGGGCCAACGTCCTGACTTTC
v_call: TRBV4-1; j_call: TRBJ2-7; d_call: .; clone_size: .; cdr3_aa: CASSQLTSSSYEQYF; cdr3_nt: TGCGCCAGCAGCCAACTGACTAGTAGCTCCTACGAGCAGTACTTC
v_call: TRBV5-1; j_call: TRBJ2-7; d_call: .; clone_size: .; cdr3_aa: CASSLGTVSYEQYF; cdr3_nt: TGCGCCAGCAGCTTGGGGACAGTCTCCTACGAGCAGTACTTC
v_call: TRBV5-1; j_call: TRBJ2-7; d_call: .; clone_size: .; cdr3_aa: CASSYRDTYEQYF; cdr3_nt: TGCGCCAGCAGCTACAGGGATACCTACGAGCAGTACTTC
v_call: TRBV2; j_call: TRBJ1-5; d_call: .; clone_size: .; cdr3_aa: CASSAMNSNQPQHF; cdr3_nt: TGTGCCAGCAGTGCTATGAATAGCAATCAGCCCCAGCATTTT
v_call: TRBV7-8; j_call: TRBJ1-5; d_call: .; clone_size: once; cdr3_aa: CASSAGESGYSNQPQHF; cdr3_nt: TGTGCCAGCAGCGCAGGGGAGTCGGGATATAGCAATCAGCCCCAGCATTTT
v_call: TRBV27; j_call: TRBJ2-1; d_call: TRBD2; clone_size: .; cdr3_aa: CASSGGRGAYNEQFF; cdr3_nt: TGTGCCAGCTCCGGTGGGAGGGGCGCCTACAATGAGCAGTTCTTC
v_call: TRBV6-1; j_call: TRBJ2-7; d_call: TRBD2; clone_size: .; cdr3_aa: CASGDRLADYEQYF; cdr3_nt: TGTGCCAGCGGGGATAGGCTAGCGGACTACGAGCAGTACTTC
v_call: TRBV28; j_call: TRBJ2-5; d_call: .; clone_size: once; cdr3_aa: CASIQRGTMQETQYF; cdr3_nt: TGTGCCAGCATCCAAAGGGGCACCATGCAAGAGACCCAGTACTTC
v_call: TRBV7-7; j_call: TRBJ2-1; d_call: .; clone_size: .; cdr3_aa: CASSTTPRASYNEQFF; cdr3_nt: TGTGCTAGCAGCACGACACCCAGAGCCTCCTACAATGAGCAGTTCTTC
v_call: TRBV18; j_call: TRBJ2-1; d_call: TRBD2; clone_size: once; cdr3_aa: CASSPRLADYNEQFF; cdr3_nt: TGTGCCAGCTCACCGAGGCTAGCGGACTACAATGAGCAGTTCTTC
v_call: TRBV6-1; j_call: TRBJ2-7; d_call: .; clone_size: .; cdr3_aa: CASSAERGLYEQYF; cdr3_nt: TGTGCCAGCAGTGCTGAAAGGGGCCTCTACGAGCAGTACTTC
v_call: TRBV29-1; j_call: TRBJ2-7; d_call: TRBD1; clone_size: .; cdr3_aa: CSVAIGTGAREQYF; cdr3_nt: TGCAGCGTTGCGATCGGGACAGGGGCTCGCGAGCAGTACTTC
v_call: TRBV2; j_call: TRBJ2-7; d_call: .; clone_size: .; cdr3_aa: CASSEENYEQYF; cdr3_nt: TGTGCCAGCAGTGAGGAGAACTACGAGCAGTACTTC
v_call: TRBV18; j_call: TRBJ1-2; d_call: .; clone_size: once; cdr3_aa: CASSPTQGEVNGYTF; cdr3_nt: TGTGCCAGCTCACCTACCCAGGGTGAAGTAAATGGCTACACCTTC
v_call: TRBV9; j_call: TRBJ2-7; d_call: TRBD1; clone_size: once; cdr3_aa: CASSLGTGASYEQYF; cdr3_nt: TGTGCCAGCAGCTTAGGGACAGGGGCGTCCTACGAGCAGTACTTC
v_call: TRBV11-2; j_call: TRBJ2-7; d_call: .; clone_size: .; cdr3_aa: CASSLGAGPEQYF; cdr3_nt: TGTGCCAGCAGCTTAGGGGCAGGCCCCGAGCAGTACTTC
v_call: TRBV9; j_call: TRBJ2-2; d_call: .; clone_size: .; cdr3_aa: CASSSWTSNTGELFF; cdr3_nt: TGTGCCAGCAGCTCCTGGACTTCGAACACCGGGGAGCTGTTTTTT
v_call: TRBV7-9; j_call: TRBJ2-7; d_call: TRBD1; clone_size: .; cdr3_aa: CASSWTGTVYEQYF; cdr3_nt: TGTGCCAGCAGCTGGACCGGGACAGTCTACGAGCAGTACTTC
v_call: TRBV29-1; j_call: TRBJ1-2; d_call: .; clone_size: .; cdr3_aa: CSVEPRRAHGYTF; cdr3_nt: TGCAGCGTTGAACCTCGGCGGGCTCATGGCTACACCTTC
v_call: TRBV10-3; j_call: TRBJ2-2; d_call: TRBD1; clone_size: .; cdr3_aa: CASRDRENTGELFF; cdr3_nt: TGTGCCAGCAGGGACAGGGAGAACACCGGGGAGCTGTTTTTT
v_call: TRBV6-1; j_call: TRBJ1-1; d_call: .; clone_size: .; cdr3_aa: CASSERGMRIEAFF; cdr3_nt: TGTGCCAGCAGTGAGAGGGGGATGAGGATTGAAGCTTTCTTT
v_call: TRBV30; j_call: TRBJ1-2; d_call: TRBD1; clone_size: .; cdr3_aa: CASLPGQRYSDYGYTF; cdr3_nt: TGTGCCTCGCTCCCGGGACAGAGATATTCCGACTATGGCTACACCTTC
v_call: TRBV4-1; j_call: TRBJ2-2; d_call: .; clone_size: .; cdr3_aa: CASSQRTLLVVTGELFF; cdr3_nt: TGCGCCAGCAGCCAGAGAACTTTGCTGGTGGTCACCGGGGAGCTGTTTTTT
v_call: TRBV10-1; j_call: TRBJ2-5; d_call: TRBD1; clone_size: .; cdr3_aa: CASSEWTGNRQTQYF; cdr3_nt: TGCGCCAGCAGTGAATGGACAGGAAATCGACAGACCCAGTACTTC
v_call: TRBV28; j_call: TRBJ1-4; d_call: TRBD1; clone_size: .; cdr3_aa: CASSSRQGTNEKLFF; cdr3_nt: TGTGCCAGCAGTTCTCGACAGGGCACTAATGAAAAACTGTTTTTT
v_call: TRBV2; j_call: TRBJ2-1; d_call: .; clone_size: .; cdr3_aa: CASGTQSSYNEQFF; cdr3_nt: TGTGCCAGCGGGACACAGAGCTCCTACAATGAGCAGTTCTTC
v_call: TRBV7-7; j_call: TRBJ2-7; d_call: TRBD2; clone_size: .; cdr3_aa: CASSPRAGATYEQYF; cdr3_nt: TGTGCTAGCAGCCCACGAGCGGGGGCTACCTACGAGCAGTACTTC
v_call: TRBV30; j_call: TRBJ1-2; d_call: TRBD1; clone_size: .; cdr3_aa: CAWSDGATGQGIPLYGYTF; cdr3_nt: TGTGCCTGGAGTGACGGGGCAACGGGACAGGGGATCCCGCTCTATGGCTACACCTTC
v_call: TRBV4-1; j_call: TRBJ1-2; d_call: TRBD1; clone_size: .; cdr3_aa: CASSQVLVQDRNYGYTF; cdr3_nt: TGCGCCAGCAGCCAAGTCTTGGTCCAGGACAGGAACTATGGCTACACCTTC
v_call: TRBV19; j_call: TRBJ2-7; d_call: .; clone_size: .; cdr3_aa: CASSIDSGEQYF; cdr3_nt: TGTGCCAGTAGTATAGATTCGGGCGAGCAGTACTTC
v_call: TRBV29-1; j_call: TRBJ2-7; d_call: .; clone_size: .; cdr3_aa: CSGWGPSPYEQYF; cdr3_nt: TGCAGCGGCTGGGGGCCTTCCCCTTACGAGCAGTACTTC